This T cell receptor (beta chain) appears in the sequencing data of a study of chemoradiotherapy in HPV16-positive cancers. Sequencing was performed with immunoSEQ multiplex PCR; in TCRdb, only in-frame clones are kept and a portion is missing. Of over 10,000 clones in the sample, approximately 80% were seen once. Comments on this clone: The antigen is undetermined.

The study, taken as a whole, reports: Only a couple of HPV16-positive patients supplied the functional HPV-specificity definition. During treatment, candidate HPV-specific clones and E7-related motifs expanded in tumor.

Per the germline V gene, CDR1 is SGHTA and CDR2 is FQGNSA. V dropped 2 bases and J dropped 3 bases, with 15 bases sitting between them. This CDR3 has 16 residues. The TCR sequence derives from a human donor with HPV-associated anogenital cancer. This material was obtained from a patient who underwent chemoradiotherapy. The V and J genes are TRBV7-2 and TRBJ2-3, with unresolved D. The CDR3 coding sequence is TGTGCCAGCAGCTTATCCAGCCACGGTACAACAGATACGCAGTATTTT. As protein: CASSLSSHGTTDTQYF.